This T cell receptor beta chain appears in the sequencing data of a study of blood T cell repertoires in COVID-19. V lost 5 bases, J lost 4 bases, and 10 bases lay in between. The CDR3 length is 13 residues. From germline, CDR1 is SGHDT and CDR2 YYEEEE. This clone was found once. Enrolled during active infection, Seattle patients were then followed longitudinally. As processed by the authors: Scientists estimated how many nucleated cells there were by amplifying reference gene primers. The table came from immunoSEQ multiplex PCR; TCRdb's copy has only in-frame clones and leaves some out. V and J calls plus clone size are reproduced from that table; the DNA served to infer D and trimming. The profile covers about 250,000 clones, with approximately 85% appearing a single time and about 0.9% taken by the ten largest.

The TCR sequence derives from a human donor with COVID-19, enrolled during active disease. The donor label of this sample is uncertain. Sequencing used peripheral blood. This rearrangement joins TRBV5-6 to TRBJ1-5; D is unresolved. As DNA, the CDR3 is TGTGCCAGCAGTTTTGGGAGGAATCAGCCCCAGCATTTT. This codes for CASSFGRNQPQHF.